This T cell receptor (beta chain) derives from a study of T cell changes during pregnancy in multiple sclerosis. This clone showed up just once. TCRdb's copy holds only in-frame clones and misses some; the assay was immunoSEQ multiplex PCR. There are tens of thousands of clones in the sample; around 94% occur only once, and approximately 0.68% lies in the top ten. Sequenced here: CD4+ T cells from peripheral blood mononuclear cells, sampled in the third trimester of pregnancy. The TCR sequence derives from a female donor with multiple sclerosis, enrolled in a pregnancy study.

In nucleotides, the CDR3 is TGCGCCAGCACCATGAAGTCAGGGGACACTGAAGCTTTCTTT. This translates into CASTMKSGDTEAFF. The rearrangement links TRBV4-3 to TRBJ1-1; a weak D match, TRBD1 (6 bases). This CDR3 is 14 amino acids long. Germline values: CDR1 LGHNA, CDR2 YSLEER. V lost 7 bases and J lost 3, with 15 bases in between.